The sequence of this T cell receptor (beta chain) was determined in a study of cytomegalovirus exposure and HLA in healthy donors. On the study more broadly: Earlier results showed approximately 110 million unique TCR beta sequences derived from 150 million to 200 million T cells.

Comments on this clone: Its cognate antigen is unknown.

The PCR was carried out with 60 Vbeta primers and 13 Jbeta primers. Data came from immunoSEQ multiplex PCR; TCRdb stores just in-frame clones and leaves some out. In the table there are over 250,000 clones, 86% of which are singletons. Findings and limits, study-wide: Later analysis demonstrated an association between a missense DCLRE1C variant and TCR beta V- and J-gene trimming. CMV serostatus was the sole immune exposure information available. It was taken for granted in presence/absence analyses that sequencing depth across donors was roughly uniform.

This clonotype was obtained from a middle-aged man in good health and CMV-seropositive. Material: PBMCs.

The DNA of the CDR3 is TGTGCCATCAGTGAGCCTTGGAGCAACGAAGAGACCCAGTACTTC. Translating gives CAISEPWSNEETQYF. V and J are TRBV10-3 and TRBJ2-5; D gene ambiguous. This CDR3 contains 15 residues. CDR1 is ENHRY and CDR2 is SYGVKD in the germline V gene. With 2 bases removed from V and 3 bases from J, the gap between germline ends came to 13 bases.